The 22 T cell receptor beta chains reported below all come from one sample, sequenced in a study of shared clonotypes between healthy human individuals. Profiling relied on immunoSEQ multiplex PCR, and the TCRdb table lists in-frame clones only, not all of them. The sample yields over a million clones, around 75% seen once. Sequencing was done on a sample of memory CD4+ T cells sorted from blood. Subset given: CD45RA-negative fraction. The receptors come from a man between 18 and 29 years old in good health.

This chain joins TRBV18 and TRBJ2-3; 7 positions match TRBD2. The CDR3 contains 16 residues. The trim removed 5 bases at V and 2 bases at J, leaving 10 bases unmatched. Per germline, CDR1 KGHSH and CDR2 LQKENI. In DNA form, the CDR3 reads TGTGCCAGCTCAACCACCGGGGGAGGGAACACAGATACGCAGTATTTT. Translating gives CASSTTGGGNTDTQYF.

The chain's CDR3 is CASSLVGFVTDTQYF. The DNA for the CDR3 is TGTGCCAGCAGCTTAGTGGGGTTTGTCACAGATACGCAGTATTTT. The chain joins TRBV7-2 to TRBJ2-3; no firm D call. The length of the CDR3 is 15 residues. CDR1 and CDR2 (germline): SGHTA, FQGNSA. Between the trimmed V and J ends, which lost 1 base and 2 bases, there was a span of 10 bases.

In this sample, this clone turned up a few times. The chain has TRBV11-2 and TRBJ2-5; perhaps TRBD1 as D (6 bases). The CDR3 contains 13 residues. V lost 5 bases, J lost 4 bases, and 11 bases lay in between. From germline, CDR1 is SGHAT and CDR2 FQNNGV. The CDR3 DNA reads TGTGCCAGCAGCCTGGACAGTTTAGAGACCCAGTACTTC. It specifies CASSLDSLETQYF.

This clone was counted only a few times. Other DNA sequences within the sample encode an identical CDR3. The chain carries TRBV6-1 and TRBJ1-4; 8 nucleotides align to TRBD1. CDR1 and CDR2 (germline): MNHNS, SASEGT. The J segment lost 2 bases and the V segment lost 2 bases, leaving 1 base of the junction unmatched. This CDR3 has 15 amino acids. Here the CDR3 reads CASSEQGATNEKLFF. The CDR3 DNA reads TGTGCCAGCAGTGAACAGGGGGCTACTAATGAAAAACTGTTTTTT.

The genes are TRBV10-3 and TRBJ1-2; the D is unclear. CDR3 length equals 14 residues. Germline V CDR1 and CDR2: ENHRY, SYGVKD. Deletions cut 5 bases from V and 4 bases from J, with 14 bases between. The CDR3 spells CAISQTAESYGYTF. CDR3 nucleotide sequence: TGTGCCATCAGTCAAACAGCGGAAAGCTATGGCTACACCTTC.

There are a few counts of this clone. J is TRBJ1-5 and V is TRBV2; D is uncertain. Trimming took off 3 bases at V and 5 bases at J, with 8 bases between the two ends. This CDR3 comprises 13 residues. Germline loops: CDR1 SNHLY, CDR2 FYNNEI. The CDR3, as DNA: TGTGCCAGCAGTGAGCACAGTGATCAGCCCCAGCATTTT. Translating gives CASSEHSDQPQHF.

Many counts were recorded for this clone. The gene calls are TRBV9 and TRBJ2-7; 9 bases are a match to TRBD2. From germline, CDR1 is SGDLS and CDR2 YYNGEE. The CDR3 contains 14 residues. Losses at the gene ends were 2 bases for V and 3 bases for J; bases not matched to a gene: 3. CDR3 sequence (DNA): TGTGCCAGCAGCGTTAGCGGGGGAGGCTACGAGCAGTACTTC. The encoded protein is CASSVSGGGYEQYF.

The chain couples TRBV10-3 to TRBJ2-5; D is uncertain. Germline loops: CDR1 ENHRY, CDR2 SYGVKD. The CDR3 is 15 amino acids. Trimming removed 0 bases at V and 5 bases at J, with 13 bases between. The CDR3 spells CAISESKGNVETQYF. CDR3 DNA: TGTGCCATCAGTGAGTCGAAAGGGAACGTTGAGACCCAGTACTTC.

This clone was seen only once. This rearrangement joins TRBV7-2 to TRBJ2-7, with 9 bases matching TRBD2. The CDR3 consists of 13 residues. Germline V CDR1 and CDR2: SGHTA, FQGNSA. V was pared by 5 bases and J by 7 bases, with 6 bases of the junction left unmatched. The CDR3 nucleotides are TGTGCCAGCAGCCCGGGACTAGCTGGGGAGCAGTACTTC. Its protein product is CASSPGLAGEQYF. Looking up the rest from reference TRBV7-2 and TRBJ2-7 gives the full variable domain: GAGVSQSPSNKVTEKGKDVELRCDPISGHTALYWYRQSLGQGLEFLIYFQGNSAPDKSGLPSDRFSAERTGGSVSTLTIQRTQQEDSAVYLCASSPGLAGEQYFGPGTRLTVT.

With regard to this clone: The same CDR3 can be traced to other DNA sequences in this sample. The gene calls are TRBV5-1 and TRBJ2-7; weak D call: TRBD1 (6 bases). V gave up 1 base and J gave up 2 bases, with 10 bases separating them. The CDR3 has 14 amino acids. Germline V gene data show CDR1 as SGHRS and CDR2 as YFSETQ. The CDR3 nucleotides are TGCGCCAGCAGCTTGAGTGAGGGGGCCTACGAGCAGTACTTC. This gives the protein CASSLSEGAYEQYF.

V is TRBV27 and J is TRBJ2-7; the D gene is possibly TRBD1 (6 bases). The CDR3 contains 16 residues. V dropped 5 bases and J dropped 4 bases, with 21 bases sitting between them. Germline V gene data show CDR1 as MNHEY and CDR2 as SMNVEV (reference sequence). The CDR3 sequence is CASSPRDTRGVYEQYF. The CDR3, as DNA: TGTGCCAGCAGTCCCCGGGACACCCGAGGAGTTTACGAGCAGTACTTC.

This clone was recorded a few times. V gene TRBV6-4 combines with J gene TRBJ2-5; D may correspond to TRBD1 or TRBD2 (5 bases each). Trimming shortened V by 4 bases and J by 5 bases, and 14 bases separated the two germline ends. Germline values: CDR1 MRHNA, CDR2 SNTAGT. The CDR3 totals 14 residues. CDR3 in amino acids: CASSVGTFKETQYF. CDR3 sequence (DNA): TGTGCCAGCAGTGTCGGGACGTTCAAGGAGACCCAGTACTTC.

The V call is TRBV6-1, the J call TRBJ2-7; D is possibly TRBD1 (6 bases). CDR1 is MNHNS, CDR2 SASEGT, per germline. This CDR3 has 14 amino acids. Trimming cost V 6 bases and J 1 base, with 13 bases left between them. The DNA of the CDR3 is TGTGCCAGCAGATCAGGGGCCCCTTCCTACGAGCAGTACTTC. Residues: CASRSGAPSYEQYF.

This clone was found once. The J gene is TRBJ1-4, the V gene TRBV5-1; maybe TRBD1 (6 bases). V was trimmed by 6 bases and J by 0 bases, leaving 12 bases between them. From germline, CDR1 is SGHRS and CDR2 YFSETQ. This CDR3 is built from 15 residues. CDR3 residues: CASTTGTATNEKLFF. CDR3 DNA: TGCGCCAGCACGACAGGTACTGCAACTAATGAAAAACTGTTTTTT.

This clone was observed a single time. The rearrangement uses TRBV7-9 and TRBJ2-5, with TRBD1 as a possible D gene (6 bases). The germline V gene has CDR1 SEHNR and CDR2 FQNEAQ (reference sequence). V dropped 5 bases and J dropped 0 bases, with 13 bases sitting between them. CDR3 size: 15 residues. CDR3 residues: CASSTSGADQETQYF. The CDR3 DNA is TGTGCCAGCAGCACCTCAGGGGCAGACCAAGAGACCCAGTACTTC.

This chain links TRBV7-6 with TRBJ2-5; maybe TRBD2 (5 bases). Germline V gene lookup returns CDR1 SGHVS and CDR2 FNYEAQ. The CDR3 runs 13 residues. Deletions cut 3 bases from V and 4 bases from J, with 9 bases between. CDR3: CASSLVEGETQYF. DNA for the CDR3: TGTGCCAGCAGCTTGGTTGAGGGAGAGACCCAGTACTTC. The entire variable domain, with the rest obtained from reference TRBV7-6 and TRBJ2-5, is as follows: GAGVSQSPRYKVTKRGQDVALRCDPISGHVSLYWYRQALGQGPEFLTYFNYEAQQDKSGLPNDRFSAERPEGSISTLTIQRTEQRDSAMYRCASSLVEGETQYFGPGTRLLVL.

V and J are TRBV28 and TRBJ1-1, with D tentatively TRBD1 (5 bases). Germline-derived CDR1 and CDR2 are MDHEN and SYDVKM. The CDR3 spans 14 residues. V was shortened by 5 bases and J by 2 bases, with 12 bases between the two germline ends. The CDR3 nucleotides are TGTGCCAGCAGTACCCCGGGGGGAAACACTGAAGCTTTCTTT. It translates to CASSTPGGNTEAFF. Full variable domain (missing parts from reference TRBV28 and TRBJ1-1): DVKVTQSSRYLVKRTGEKVFLECVQDMDHENMFWYRQDPGLGLRLIYFSYDVKMKEKGDIPEGYSVSREKKERFSLILESASTNQTSMYLCASSTPGGNTEAFFGQGTRLTVV.

This chain connects TRBV4-1 to TRBJ1-5; unclear D gene. The CDR3 consists of 13 residues. Trimming removed 0 bases from V and 5 bases from J, with 5 bases in between. Germline V gives CDR1 MGHRA, CDR2 YSYEKL. CDR3 region: CASSQELHQPQHF. For the CDR3, the DNA is TGCGCCAGCAGCCAAGAACTTCATCAGCCCCAGCATTTT.

This sequence joins TRBV7-3 and TRBJ2-2; D gene unclear. Germline loops: CDR1 SGHTA, CDR2 FQGTGA. The V gene lost 3 bases and the J gene lost 5 bases, with 7 bases spanning the gap. The CDR3 has 13 amino acids. CDR3: CASSFSSTGELFF. The DNA of the CDR3 is TGTGCCAGCAGCTTCTCCTCGACCGGGGAGCTGTTTTTT.

The chain links TRBV5-5 to TRBJ1-4; D gene ambiguous. The V and J ends lost 5 bases and 0 bases respectively, with 14 bases between them. The CDR3 is 16 amino acids. Germline CDR1 reads SGHKS; CDR2 reads YYEKEE (reference sequence). CDR3 sequence: CASRPGRTATNEKLFF. CDR3 in DNA: TGTGCCAGCAGACCCGGGAGAACTGCAACTAATGAAAAACTGTTTTTT. The full variable domain, with the rest looked up from reference TRBV5-5 and TRBJ1-4, is DAGVTQSPTHLIKTRGQQVTLRCSPISGHKSVSWYQQVLGQGPQFIFQYYEKEERGRGNFPDRFSARQFPNYSSELNVNALLLGDSALYLCASRPGRTATNEKLFFGSGTQLSVL.

The genes are TRBV19 and TRBJ1-1; D is possibly TRBD1 (5 bases). CDR3 length: 15 residues. Trimming took 3 bases from V and 5 from J, leaving 16 bases between them. Germline V gene data show CDR1 as LNHDA and CDR2 as SQIVND (reference sequence). CDR3 sequence (DNA): TGTGCCAGTAGTATCCGCAGTTTCGAGGGGACTGAAGCTTTCTTT. Residues: CASSIRSFEGTEAFF.

The rearrangement uses TRBV7-9 and TRBJ2-1; 9 positions match TRBD1. Trimming at V came to 6 bases and at J to 12 bases, leaving 3 bases not matched to a gene. The CDR3 runs to 11 residues. Germline V CDR1 and CDR2: SEHNR, FQNEAQ (reference sequence). The CDR3 loop reads CASSPDRGQFF. The CDR3 DNA is TGTGCCAGCAGTCCGGACAGGGGGCAGTTCTTC.